The clone carrying this T cell receptor beta chain was recorded many times. The antigen is undetermined. Patients aged 18 to 65 had newly diagnosed hyperthyroidism lasting under 2 months. Diagnoses rested on clinical symptoms, serum thyroxine and TRAb, thyroid ultrasound and orbital computed tomography. Amplified TCR beta CDR3 regions came from RNA transcripts. An initial round of RT-PCR targeting the TCR CDR3 relied on the HTBI primer set. One entry per CDR3 protein results from TCRdb running MiXCR on the multiplex PCR reads. The table records around 340,000 distinct CDR3 sequences, about 15% of them present only once. Germline CDR1 is MNHNY and CDR2 is SVGAGI (reference sequence). The CDR3 is 13 amino acids. Trimming cost V 2 bases and J 3 bases, with 7 bases left between them. The data were taken from a study of T cells in Graves' hyperthyroidism and ophthalmopathy. Study-wide points: Classification by a 13 V-J model distinguished ophthalmopathy from stable hyperthyroidism.

The V call is TRBV6-6, the J call TRBJ1-2, with a possible D match to TRBD1 (5 bases). This receptor was obtained from a woman aged 30 to 39 with Graves' hyperthyroidism. Sequenced sample: blood. CDR3 sequence: CASSYGGDYGYTF. DNA for the CDR3: TGTGCCAGCAGTTACGGGGGAGACTATGGCTACACCTTC.